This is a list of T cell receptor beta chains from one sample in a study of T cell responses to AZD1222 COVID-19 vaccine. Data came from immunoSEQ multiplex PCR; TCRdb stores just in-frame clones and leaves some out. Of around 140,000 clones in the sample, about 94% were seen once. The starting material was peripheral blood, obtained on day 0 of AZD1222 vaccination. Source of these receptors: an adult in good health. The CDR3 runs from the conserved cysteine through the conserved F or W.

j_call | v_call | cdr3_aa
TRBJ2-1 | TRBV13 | CASSHDTRWTSGSGYNEQFF
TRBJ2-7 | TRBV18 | CASSPPSGRSSYEQYF
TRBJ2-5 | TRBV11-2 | CASSQSDRGGETQYF
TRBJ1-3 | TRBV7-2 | CASSLTGAKGNTIYF
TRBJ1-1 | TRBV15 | CATSSSGGGITEAFF
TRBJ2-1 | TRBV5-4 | CASSRTSGTYNEQFF
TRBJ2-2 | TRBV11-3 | CASSPPVTGELFF
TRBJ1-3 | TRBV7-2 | CASSGTGDPGNTIYF
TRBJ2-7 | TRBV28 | CASSLPRDRTSYEQYF
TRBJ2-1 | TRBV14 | CASSQAKGYSYNEQFF
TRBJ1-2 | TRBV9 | CASSVGPQNYGYTF
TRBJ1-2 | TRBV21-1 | CASSPPPQSDGYTF
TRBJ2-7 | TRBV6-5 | CASSYASQGNYEQYF
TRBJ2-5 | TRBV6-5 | CASSPIVAETQYF
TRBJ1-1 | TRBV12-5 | CASGITGDEAFF
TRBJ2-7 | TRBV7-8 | CASGRRGGGWAYEQYF
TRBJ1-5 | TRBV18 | CASSPVTNQPQHF
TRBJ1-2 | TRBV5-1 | CASSLQPDYGYTF
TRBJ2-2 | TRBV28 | CASSSRRNTGELFF
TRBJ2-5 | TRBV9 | CASSPNSGSSYWETQYF
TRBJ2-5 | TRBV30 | CAWSVGVGETQYF
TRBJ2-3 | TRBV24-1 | CATSDAGQSSTDTQYF
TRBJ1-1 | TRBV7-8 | CASSLASGGQAFF
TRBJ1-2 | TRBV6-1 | CASSEARAQTGYTF
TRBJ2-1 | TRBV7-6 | CASSPTSGYVSYNEQFF
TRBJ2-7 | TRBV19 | CASSAGRSYEQYF
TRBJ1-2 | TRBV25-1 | CASGRDRGNYGYTF
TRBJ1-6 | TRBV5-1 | CAPIKADLSYNSPLHF
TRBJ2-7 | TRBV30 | CAWKTRTSGRSSYEQYF
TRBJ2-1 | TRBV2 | CASSEARLAGRSEQFF
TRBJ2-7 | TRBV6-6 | CASSGTRVSSEQYF